The following is a T cell receptor (beta chain) sequence with its context. Its antigen is as yet unknown. The germline V and J ends were trimmed by 8 bases and 3 bases, with 17 bases remaining between them. The CDR3 runs 15 residues. Germline V lookup: CDR1 MNHEY, CDR2 SVGAGI. The sample is drawn from a study of T-cell memory formation after mild COVID-19. Overall study: Largely, the TCR clusters proved donor specific.

Overall study results and limits: Clones that contracted clustered mainly in CM and EM if CD4+ and in EMRA if CD8+.

Using its own MiXCR run on the 5' RACE reads, TCRdb lists one record per CDR3 protein. The sample holds hundreds of thousands of distinct CDR3 sequences; about 20% are singletons and the top ten take about a fifth. The chain uses TRBV6-5 and TRBJ1-5, with D possibly matching TRBD1 (5 bases). The receptor comes from a young man who had mild COVID-19 (a few samples of this study predate the infection). Cell type and time point are not known. Sequenced material: PBMCs or a T cell subset sorted from them (not recorded which). In DNA, the CDR3 is TGTGCCAGCCACCCGCGGTGGGGGAACAATCAGCCCCAGCATTTT. Its translation: CASHPRWGNNQPQHF.